These 16 T cell receptor beta chains came from one sample sequenced in a study of T-cell reconstitution after alpha-beta-depleted transplantation in children. A library of TCRbeta sequences, prepared with unique molecular identifiers, was generated. Using its own MiXCR run on the PCR reads, TCRdb lists one record per CDR3 protein. The sample includes about 980,000 distinct CDR3 sequences, about 30% of them seen just once. The sample here was PBMCs, mostly from graft donor cells, taken 360 days after TCRalphabeta/CD19-depleted stem cell transplant. The receptors come from a boy in the first two years of life who had a stem cell transplant for SCID, so the T cells may come from the graft donor.

This clonotype showed up just a few times. The chain recombines TRBV20-1 with TRBJ1-4; no reliable D call. The CDR3 extends over 16 amino acids. The V gene lost 0 bases and the J gene lost 0 bases, with 11 bases spanning the gap. CDR1 is DFQATT and CDR2 is SNEGSKA in the germline V gene (reference sequence). The DNA for the CDR3 is TGCAGTGCTAGAGATCAGTTCGATACAACTAATGAAAAACTGTTTTTT. The encoded protein is CSARDQFDTTNEKLFF.

This clonotype was seen a few times. The V and J genes are TRBV9 and TRBJ2-7; D is possibly TRBD2 (5 bases). The germline V gene encodes CDR1 SGDLS and CDR2 YYNGEE. V was shortened by 0 bases and J by 4 bases, with 11 bases between the two germline ends. CDR3 length: 14 amino acids. CDR3 region: CASSVAEGDYEQYF. The CDR3 nucleotides read TGTGCCAGCAGCGTAGCTGAGGGCGATTACGAGCAGTACTTC.

This chain uses TRBV9 with TRBJ2-5, with D perhaps TRBD1 or TRBD2 (5 bases each). The germline CDR1 and CDR2 sequences are SGDLS and YYNGEE. Deletions cut 1 base from V and 3 bases from J, with 7 bases between. CDR3 length equals 13 residues. CDR3 nucleotide sequence: TGTGCCAGCAGCGTAAGGGGAGAAGAGACCCAGTACTTC. It yields the protein CASSVRGEETQYF.

This clonotype was observed a handful of times. The chain couples TRBV6-2 or TRBV6-3 to TRBJ2-1; 8 bases agree with TRBD2. This CDR3 contains 17 residues. Germline values: CDR1 MNHEY, CDR2 SVGEGT. V was clipped by 6 bases and J by 2 bases; unmatched bases: 12. The CDR3 region is CASSSLKRGNAYNEQFF. In nucleotides, the CDR3 is TGTGCCAGCAGCTCCCTCAAGCGGGGGAATGCCTACAATGAGCAGTTCTTC.

The gene calls are TRBV7-9 and TRBJ1-2, with TRBD1 as a possible D gene (5 bases). The CDR3 is 13 residues long. V dropped 0 bases and J dropped 8 bases, with 10 bases sitting between them. Germline V gene sequence: CDR1 SEHNR, CDR2 FQNEAQ (reference sequence). The CDR3 nucleotides read TGTGCCAGCAGCTTAGCGGGACTCCTAGGCTACACCTTC. This gives the protein CASSLAGLLGYTF.

A few counts support this clonotype. The chain combines TRBV27 with TRBJ2-7, with 10 bases identical to TRBD1. The V gene end was trimmed by 5 bases and the J gene end by 4 bases; junction bases not matched to a gene: 8. Looked up from germline, CDR1 is MNHEY and CDR2 is SMNVEV (reference sequence). The CDR3 extends over 15 amino acids. CDR3 in amino acids: CASSPTGQGLYEQYF. The CDR3, as DNA: TGTGCCAGCAGTCCAACGGGACAGGGGCTGTACGAGCAGTACTTC.

This clonotype was counted between two and nine times. The chain has TRBV20-1 and TRBJ2-3, with a possible D match to TRBD2 (6 bases). V was shortened by 3 bases and J by 2 bases, with 18 bases between the two germline ends. Germline CDR1 and CDR2: DFQATT and SNEGSKA (reference sequence). The CDR3 extends over 16 amino acids. The CDR3, as DNA: TGCAGTGCTAGTGCGCCAAGCGGGTCCTTCACAGATACGCAGTATTTT. Its protein is CSASAPSGSFTDTQYF.

This chain's CDR3 is CSARMAFNTGELFF. CDR3 sequence (DNA): TGCAGTGCTAGGATGGCGTTTAACACCGGGGAGCTGTTTTTT. The chain uses TRBV20-1 and TRBJ2-2; D not certain. Trimming removed 3 bases from V and 2 bases from J, with 10 bases in between. Germline CDR1 reads DFQATT; CDR2 reads SNEGSKA (reference sequence). This CDR3 contains 14 residues.

The rearrangement uses TRBV3-1 and TRBJ1-3; unclear D gene. The germline V gene encodes CDR1 LGHDT and CDR2 YNNKEL (reference sequence). Trimming took 1 base from V and 0 from J, leaving 7 bases between them. The CDR3 loop spans 15 amino acids. The CDR3 DNA reads TGTGCCAGCAGCCAAGTCCACAGCTCTGGAAACACCATATATTTT. It translates to CASSQVHSSGNTIYF.

The V and J genes are TRBV5-8 and TRBJ1-5; D unresolved. Trimming removed 0 bases at V and 6 bases at J, with 7 bases between. Germline CDR1 is SGHTS and CDR2 is YDEGEE. The CDR3 consists of 13 residues. The CDR3 nucleotides read TGTGCCAGCAGCTTGGAGAGCCGTCAGCCCCAGCATTTT. Translated: CASSLESRQPQHF.

This clonotype was observed a handful of times. The rearrangement uses TRBV12-3 or TRBV12-4 and TRBJ1-4; 10 nucleotides agree with TRBD1. After removal of 5 bases from V and 8 bases from J, the junction contained 8 bases not matched to a gene. This CDR3 has 15 amino acids. CDR3 region: CASSLSDRGLEKLFF. CDR3 DNA sequence: TGTGCCAGCAGTCTTTCGGACAGGGGGTTAGAAAAACTGTTTTTT.

This chain joins TRBV27 and TRBJ2-5; D unresolved. V lost 3 bases, J lost 5 bases, and 10 bases lay in between. CDR3 length equals 13 residues. The germline CDR1 and CDR2 sequences are MNHEY and SMNVEV (reference sequence). The CDR3 sequence: CASSLSRLETQYF. DNA of the CDR3: TGTGCCAGCAGTTTGAGTCGATTGGAGACCCAGTACTTC.

J is TRBJ2-7 and V is TRBV29-1; D ambiguous. Trimming shortened V by 5 bases and J by 2 bases, and 7 bases separated the two germline ends. The CDR3 spans 11 residues. Germline CDR1 is SQVTM and CDR2 is ANQGSEA. CDR3 DNA: TGCAGCGTTCTATGGGCCTACGAGCAGTACTTC. It is translated as CSVLWAYEQYF.

The chain combines TRBV5-1 with TRBJ1-2; unclear D gene. CDR1 is SGHRS, CDR2 YFSETQ, per germline. The CDR3 runs to 13 residues. Trimming removed 4 bases at V and 10 bases at J, with 17 bases between. The CDR3 protein is CASSEEYAGLYTF. CDR3 DNA sequence: TGCGCCAGCAGCGAGGAGTATGCAGGACTCTACACCTTC.

The chain employs TRBV28 and TRBJ1-1; possibly TRBD1 for D (5 bases). CDR1 is MDHEN and CDR2 is SYDVKM in the germline V gene. This CDR3 has 14 residues. Trimming took off 4 bases at V and 6 bases at J, with 15 bases between the two ends. Here the CDR3 reads CASSSPGSVPEAFF. The DNA of the CDR3 is TGTGCCAGCAGTTCGCCAGGGTCAGTCCCTGAAGCTTTCTTT.

The rearrangement joins TRBV7-9 to TRBJ2-7, with D maybe TRBD1 (6 bases). The CDR3 spans 13 residues. V was shortened by 6 bases and J by 3 bases, with 12 bases between the two germline ends. Germline lookup yields CDR1 SEHNR and CDR2 FQNEAQ (reference sequence). CDR3 in DNA: TGTGCCAGCAGTTCTCCGGACAGCTACGAGCAGTACTTC. Its translation: CASSSPDSYEQYF.